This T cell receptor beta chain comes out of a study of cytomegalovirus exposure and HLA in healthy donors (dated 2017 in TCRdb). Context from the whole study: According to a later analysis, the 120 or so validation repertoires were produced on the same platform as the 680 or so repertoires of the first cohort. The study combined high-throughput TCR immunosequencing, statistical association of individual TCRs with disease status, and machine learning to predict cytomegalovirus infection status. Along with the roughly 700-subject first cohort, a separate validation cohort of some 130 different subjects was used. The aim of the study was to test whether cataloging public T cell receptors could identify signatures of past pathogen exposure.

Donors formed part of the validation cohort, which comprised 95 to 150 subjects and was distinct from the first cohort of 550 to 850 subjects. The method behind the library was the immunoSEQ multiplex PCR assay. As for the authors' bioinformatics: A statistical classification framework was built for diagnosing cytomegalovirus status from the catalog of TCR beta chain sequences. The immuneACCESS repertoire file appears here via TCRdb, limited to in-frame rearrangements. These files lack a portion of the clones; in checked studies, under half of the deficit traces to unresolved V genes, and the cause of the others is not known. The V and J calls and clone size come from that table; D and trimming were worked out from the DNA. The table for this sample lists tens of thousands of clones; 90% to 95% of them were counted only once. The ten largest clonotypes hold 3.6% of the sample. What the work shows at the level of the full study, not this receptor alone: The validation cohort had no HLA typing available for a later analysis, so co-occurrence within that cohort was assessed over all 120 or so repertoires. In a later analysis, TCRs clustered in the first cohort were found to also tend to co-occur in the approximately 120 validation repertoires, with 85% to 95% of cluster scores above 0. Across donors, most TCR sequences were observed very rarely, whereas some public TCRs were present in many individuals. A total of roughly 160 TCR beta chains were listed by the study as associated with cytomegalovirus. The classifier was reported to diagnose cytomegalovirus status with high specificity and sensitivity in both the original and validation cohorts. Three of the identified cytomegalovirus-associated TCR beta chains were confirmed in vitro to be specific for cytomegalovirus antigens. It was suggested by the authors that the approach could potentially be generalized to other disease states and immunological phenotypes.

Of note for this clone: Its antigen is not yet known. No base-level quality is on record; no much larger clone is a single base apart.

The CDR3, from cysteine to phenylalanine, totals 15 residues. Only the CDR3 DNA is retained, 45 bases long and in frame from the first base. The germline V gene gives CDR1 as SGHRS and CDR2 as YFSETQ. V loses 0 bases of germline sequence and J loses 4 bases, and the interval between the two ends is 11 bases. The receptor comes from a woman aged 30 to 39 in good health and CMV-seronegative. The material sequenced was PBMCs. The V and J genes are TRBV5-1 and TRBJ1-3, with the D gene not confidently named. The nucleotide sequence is TGCGCCAGCAGCTTGGGAGGGTTTGGAGGAAACACCATATATTTT. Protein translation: CASSLGGFGGNTIYF.